What follows are 23 T cell receptor beta chains derived from one specimen sequenced in a study of blood T cell repertoires in COVID-19. Libraries were prepared by immunoSEQ multiplex PCR; TCRdb keeps only in-frame clonotypes and omits some of them. The data show around 30,000 clones, about 90% seen once. The source material was peripheral blood. Every receptor here comes from a human donor with active COVID-19. The donor label of this sample is uncertain.

V and J are TRBV7-3 and TRBJ2-1; D possibly corresponds to TRBD2 (6 bases). Germline loops: CDR1 SGHTA, CDR2 FQGTGA. V was shortened by 1 base and J by 9 bases, with 19 bases between the two germline ends. The CDR3 covers 16 residues. The CDR3 spells CASSLIRTGTGVEQFF. The CDR3 DNA reads as TGTGCCAGCAGCTTAATAAGAACCGGGACTGGTGTTGAGCAGTTCTTC. Full variable domain (missing parts from reference TRBV7-3 and TRBJ2-1): GAGVSQTPSNKVTEKGKYVELRCDPISGHTALYWYRQSLGQGPEFLIYFQGTGAADDSGLPNDRFFAVRPEGSVSTLKIQRTERGDSAVYLCASSLIRTGTGVEQFFGPGTRLTVL.

This rearrangement joins TRBV6-6 to TRBJ2-5, with D tentatively TRBD1 (5 bases). V was shortened by 0 bases and J by 6 bases, with 11 bases between the two germline ends. CDR1 is MNHNY and CDR2 is SVGAGI in the germline V gene (reference sequence). CDR3 length equals 14 residues. CDR3 nucleotide sequence: TGTGCCAGCAGTTACTCCTTAGACAGCCAGACCCAGTACTTC. Amino acid sequence: CASSYSLDSQTQYF.

J is TRBJ1-1 and V is TRBV9, with D maybe TRBD1 (5 bases). The V gene lost 1 base and the J gene lost 0 bases, with 7 bases spanning the gap. Germline CDR1 reads SGDLS; CDR2 reads YYNGEE. The CDR3 length is 14 residues. The CDR3, as DNA: TGTGCCAGCAGCGTACAGGACATGAACACTGAAGCTTTCTTT. This translates into CASSVQDMNTEAFF.

This chain links TRBV9 with TRBJ2-5; no clear D. With 1 base removed from V and 1 base from J, the gap between germline ends came to 8 bases. The CDR3 runs to 14 residues. In germline, CDR1 is SGDLS, CDR2 YYNGEE. The chain's CDR3 is CASSVTPGQETQYF. The CDR3 coding sequence is TGTGCCAGCAGCGTAACTCCCGGCCAAGAGACCCAGTACTTC.

The V gene is TRBV18, the J gene TRBJ2-6, with 9 bases fitting TRBD2. The length of the CDR3 is 21 residues. From germline, CDR1 is KGHSH and CDR2 LQKENI. The J segment lost 1 base and the V segment lost 3 bases, leaving 16 bases of the junction unmatched. The CDR3 loop reads CASSPRMAGGLIVSGANVLTF. CDR3 bases: TGTGCCAGCTCACCTCGAATGGCGGGGGGGCTTATCGTTTCTGGGGCCAACGTCCTGACTTTC.

V and J are TRBV12-3 or TRBV12-4 and TRBJ2-5, with unresolved D. V was pared by 2 bases and J by 4 bases, with 5 bases between. The CDR3 has 12 amino acids. As DNA, the CDR3 is TGTGCCAGCAGTTTAATCGGAGAGACCCAGTACTTC. It codes for CASSLIGETQYF.

The chain has TRBV7-9 and TRBJ1-5, with D hard to call. The CDR3 is made up of 16 amino acids. V lost 0 bases and J lost 2, with 11 bases in between. The germline CDR1 and CDR2 sequences are SEHNR and FQNEAQ (reference sequence). The CDR3 nucleotides read TGTGCCAGCAGCTTAGCCCGCAACCGGGGCAATCAGCCCCAGCATTTT. It is translated as CASSLARNRGNQPQHF.

The chain recombines TRBV9 with TRBJ2-1; TRBD2 matches at 10 bases. Germline V lookup: CDR1 SGDLS, CDR2 YYNGEE. The ends lost 0 bases at V and 4 bases at J; junction bases unmatched: 1. There are 15 residues in the CDR3. The CDR3 loop is CASSVGTSGYNEQFF. The DNA for the CDR3 is TGTGCCAGCAGCGTAGGGACTAGCGGATACAATGAGCAGTTCTTC.

The chain links TRBV18 to TRBJ1-1; D is possibly TRBD1 (6 bases). Per the germline V gene, CDR1 is KGHSH and CDR2 is LQKENI. The CDR3 runs to 16 residues. With 1 base removed from V and 1 base from J, the gap between germline ends came to 13 bases. CDR3: CASSPRWGGQNTEAFF. DNA of the CDR3: TGTGCCAGCTCACCACGGTGGGGGGGCCAGAACACTGAAGCTTTCTTT.

CDR3 protein: CASSLQKIQESSGNTIYF. CDR3 bases: TGTGCCAGCTCACTCCAGAAAATACAGGAGAGCTCTGGAAACACCATATATTTT. The genes are TRBV18 and TRBJ1-3; D perhaps matches TRBD1 (5 bases). V lost 4 bases and J lost 0, with 19 bases in between. The length of the CDR3 is 18 residues. CDR1 and CDR2 (germline): KGHSH, LQKENI.

This clone turned up a few times. This chain links TRBV5-1 with TRBJ1-2, with 10 bases fitting TRBD1. There are 14 residues in the CDR3. Germline V gene data show CDR1 as SGHRS and CDR2 as YFSETQ. Losses at the gene ends were 1 base for V and 14 bases for J; bases not matched to a gene: 11. CDR3 nucleotides: TGCGCCAGCAGCTTGAGGTTGGACAGGGGGTTTAAAACCTTC. Translation gives CASSLRLDRGFKTF.

This clone was seen a few times. The rearrangement uses TRBV18 and TRBJ2-7; D ambiguous. The CDR3 is 15 amino acids. The germline gives CDR1 KGHSH, CDR2 LQKENI. V lost 0 bases, J lost 1 base, and 10 bases lay in between. Written as DNA, the CDR3 is TGTGCCAGCTCACCACCGACACGCAGGTCCTACGAGCAGTACTTC. Translated, it gives CASSPPTRRSYEQYF.

The chain is built from TRBV7-6 and TRBJ2-7; 7 positions match TRBD1. V shed 6 bases, J shed 2 bases, and the junction held 7 bases outside the gene matches. This CDR3 comprises 14 residues. The germline gives CDR1 SGHVS, CDR2 FNYEAQ. CDR3 in amino acids: CASSGTDRAYEQYF. The CDR3 nucleotides are TGTGCCAGCAGTGGGACAGATCGCGCCTACGAGCAGTACTTC.

This clone was seen just once. The genes are TRBV4-3 and TRBJ2-5, with D perhaps TRBD2 (5 bases). V was pared by 0 bases and J by 5 bases, with 22 bases between. Germline loops: CDR1 LGHNA, CDR2 YSLEER. This CDR3 region has 18 residues. The CDR3, as DNA: TGCGCCAGCAGCCAAGAACAACTAGGTAGCATGGGTTACGAGACCCAGTACTTC. Translated: CASSQEQLGSMGYETQYF.

The chain is built from TRBV11-3 and TRBJ1-1; no clear D gene. This CDR3 comprises 12 residues. CDR1 is SGHNT, CDR2 YENEEA, per germline. V lost 4 bases and J 3 bases, leaving 6 bases between the germline ends. This chain's CDR3 is CASSSGDTEAFF. The CDR3 DNA is TGTGCCAGCAGCTCAGGCGACACTGAAGCTTTCTTT.

This chain links TRBV18 with TRBJ1-2, with no clear D. From germline, CDR1 is KGHSH and CDR2 LQKENI. This CDR3 has 13 residues. Trimming left V 5 bases short and J 2 bases short, with 9 bases between. In DNA, the CDR3 is TGTGCCAGCTCAACCACAGCAAACTATGGCTACACCTTC. This sequence encodes CASSTTANYGYTF.

The chain combines TRBV18 with TRBJ1-1; 7 bases are a match to TRBD1. Trimming cost V 3 bases and J 2 bases; bases outside gene matches: 3. The CDR3 runs 14 residues. Germline lookup yields CDR1 KGHSH and CDR2 LQKENI. The CDR3 is CASSPDRLNTEAFF. The DNA for the CDR3 is TGTGCCAGCTCACCGGACAGGCTAAACACTGAAGCTTTCTTT.

This rearrangement joins TRBV6-5 to TRBJ2-7; 8 positions agree with TRBD1. CDR1 is MNHEY, CDR2 SVGAGI, per germline. The CDR3 spans 12 residues. V shed 6 bases, J shed 6 bases, and the junction held 4 bases outside the gene matches. CDR3 sequence: CASSRDRLEQYF. The DNA of the CDR3 is TGTGCCAGCAGCAGGGACAGGCTCGAGCAGTACTTC.

The CDR3 loop reads CASSTRTGGRETQYF. In DNA, the CDR3 is TGTGCCAGCAGCACGCGGACAGGGGGCCGAGAGACCCAGTACTTC. The V gene is TRBV11-1, the J gene TRBJ2-5; 11 bases line up with TRBD1. The CDR3 length is 15 residues. J was trimmed by 4 bases and V by 5 bases; bases with no gene match: 6. CDR1 SGHAT and CDR2 FQDESV come from the germline V gene (reference sequence).

This sequence joins TRBV7-9 and TRBJ1-1, with D uncertain. Trimming shortened V by 5 bases and J by 1 base, and 11 bases separated the two germline ends. Per the germline V gene, CDR1 is SEHNR and CDR2 is FQNEAQ (reference sequence). This CDR3 has 14 amino acids. In DNA, the CDR3 is TGTGCCAGCAGCGTCTATCGCGGGAACACTGAAGCTTTCTTT. Amino acid sequence: CASSVYRGNTEAFF.

V is TRBV5-6 and J is TRBJ2-6; possibly TRBD1 for D (5 bases). V was shortened by 2 bases and J by 0 bases, with 9 bases between the two germline ends. CDR3 length equals 16 residues. Germline CDR1 and CDR2: SGHDT and YYEEEE. The CDR3 DNA sequence: TGTGCCAGCAGCTTAGCAGGGTCCTCTGGGGCCAACGTCCTGACTTTC. Translating it yields CASSLAGSSGANVLTF.

This chain connects TRBV5-8 to TRBJ2-7; D possibly corresponds to TRBD1 (6 bases). Germline CDR1 and CDR2: SGHTS and YDEGEE. CDR3 length: 13 amino acids. Trimming left V 7 bases short and J 1 base short, with 12 bases between. The CDR3 DNA is TGTGCCAGCGACCTCAGGGGTTCCTACGAGCAGTACTTC. It codes for CASDLRGSYEQYF.

This clone was seen just once. The chain couples TRBV2 to TRBJ1-6; 8 positions agree with TRBD1. CDR3 length: 14 residues. Trimming took 6 bases from V and 7 from J; bases not matched to a gene: 5. CDR1 is SNHLY, CDR2 FYNNEI, per germline. CDR3 nucleotide sequence: TGTGCCAGCAGCGCGACAGGGGTCAATTCACCCCTCCACTTT. As protein: CASSATGVNSPLHF.